This TCR beta chain was obtained from a study of blood T cell repertoires in COVID-19. TCRdb's table, derived via immunoSEQ multiplex PCR, lists solely in-frame clones and lacks some. This repertoire shows 170,000 or so clones, about 86% found once; its top ten account for just under 0.9%. The CDR3 totals 12 residues. V dropped 1 base and J dropped 3 bases, with 5 bases sitting between them. CDR1 and CDR2 from the germline V gene are SGHRS and YFSETQ. The sequenced sample consisted of peripheral blood. This clonotype originated in a woman aged 18-35 years who had recovered from COVID-19. The chain is built from TRBV5-1 and TRBJ2-7; possible D gene TRBD1, 5 bases. CDR3 nucleotides: TGCGCCAGCAGCTTGCAGGGCTACGAGCAGTACTTC. This encodes CASSLQGYEQYF. Combining the CDR3 with reference TRBV5-1 and TRBJ2-7 gives the whole variable domain KAGVTQTPRYLIKTRGQQVTLSCSPISGHRSVSWYQQTPGQGLQFLFEYFSETQRNKGNFPGRFSGRQFSNSRSEMNVSTLELGDSALYLCASSLQGYEQYFGPGTRLTVT.